A single sample gave rise to the 5 T cell receptor beta chains below, sequenced in a study of identical twins. MiXCR was run by TCRdb on the 5' RACE reads, yielding one entry per CDR3 protein. The repertoire holds about 340,000 distinct CDR3 sequences, with about 12% as singletons. This sample also appeared in a second study, on yellow fever vaccine responses in identical twins.

Specimen: CD8+ T cells sorted from blood. The origin of the receptors is a woman under 30 in good health.

In the case of this clonotype: With a much larger clone just one base away, this may be a read error. The gene calls are TRBV10-3 and TRBJ2-2; no reliable D call. The CDR3 length is 14 residues. V dropped 6 bases and J dropped 0 bases, with 8 bases sitting between them. Per the germline V gene, CDR1 is ENHRY and CDR2 is SYGVKD. Written as DNA, the CDR3 is TGTGCCATCAGCGGCAAACCGAACACCGGGGAGCTGTTTTTT. Its translation: CAISGKPNTGELFF.

The V gene is TRBV12-3 or TRBV12-4, the J gene TRBJ2-3; D call uncertain. The CDR3 totals 12 residues. Trimming removed 5 bases at V and 6 bases at J, with 9 bases between. For the CDR3, the DNA is TGTGCCAGCAGTCGGTCTGTGGATACGCAGTATTTT. Translation gives CASSRSVDTQYF.

This clonotype was seen more than once but under ten times. The chain links TRBV11-2 to TRBJ2-7; no clear D. V gave up 1 base and J gave up 2 bases, with 9 bases separating them. Germline assignment: CDR1 SGHAT and CDR2 FQNNGV. CDR3 length: 14 residues. The CDR3, as DNA: TGTGCCAGCAGCTTAGTCTCCGGCACCTACGAGCAGTACTTC. It is translated as CASSLVSGTYEQYF.

On this clonotype itself: A read error may account for a junction end that differs from germline. The chain combines TRBV27 with TRBJ2-1, with 9 bases that match TRBD1. This CDR3 comprises 15 residues. Germline values: CDR1 MNHEY, CDR2 SMNVEV (reference sequence). Here the CDR3 DNA reads TGTGCCAGCAGTCCCGGGACAGGGTTCTACAATGATCAGTTCTTC. This encodes CASSPGTGFYNDQFF.

This rearrangement joins TRBV28 to TRBJ2-3; 7 nucleotides line up with TRBD1. CDR1 MDHEN and CDR2 SYDVKM come from the germline V gene. V lost 6 bases, J lost 2 bases, and 14 bases stayed unmatched. The CDR3 extends over 17 amino acids. CDR3 nucleotides: TGTGCCAGCAGCCCCATTGCCGGGACAGAGCCCACAGATACGCAGTATTTT. It yields the protein CASSPIAGTEPTDTQYF.